This T cell receptor (beta chain) derives from a study of T cell repertoires in cytomegalovirus infection. The CDR3 consists of 14 residues. Per the germline V gene, CDR1 is MNHEY and CDR2 is SVGAGI. Trimming took 6 bases from V and 6 from J, leaving 15 bases between them. As for this clonotype: Its antigen remains unknown.

TCRdb ran MiXCR on the reads and lists one entry per CDR3 protein. The data show 6,000 or so distinct CDR3 sequences, with approximately 53% seen just once and 89% held by the top ten. Sequencing used PBMCs, sequenced either directly or after in vitro stimulation (not recorded which). The receptor's source is a human donor in good health (CMV status not recorded). Some clones in this sample may be carry-over from other donors' samples. The chain combines TRBV6-5 with TRBJ1-5; D not resolved. The CDR3 loop is CASSLVQKTQPQHF. CDR3 DNA: TGTGCCAGCAGCCTGGTACAGAAGACTCAGCCCCAGCATTTT.